One and the same sample provided the 6 T cell receptor beta chains below, sequenced in a study of blood T cell repertoires in COVID-19. Assay: immunoSEQ multiplex PCR; the TCRdb copy retains only in-frame clones and omits some. Of approximately 150,000 clones listed, 65% to 85% were seen once; the top ten hold approximately 8.9%. Sequenced sample: peripheral blood. The receptors derive from a young man with COVID-19, enrolled during active disease.

This sequence joins TRBV9 and TRBJ1-5, with TRBD1 matching 7 bases. CDR1 and CDR2 (germline): SGDLS, YYNGEE. After removal of 4 bases from V and 3 bases from J, the junction contained 4 bases not matched to a gene. The CDR3 loop spans 14 amino acids. CDR3 nucleotide sequence: TGTGCCAGCAGCCAGGGGGTTACCAATCAGCCCCAGCATTTT. It codes for CASSQGVTNQPQHF.

V usage is TRBV28 and J usage is TRBJ2-7, with D possibly being TRBD1 (6 bases). Germline CDR1 reads MDHEN; CDR2 reads SYDVKM. The CDR3 consists of 14 residues. V dropped 4 bases and J dropped 4 bases, with 14 bases sitting between them. CDR3 loop: CASSSRGVSYEQYF. The CDR3 nucleotides read TGTGCCAGCAGTTCCAGGGGAGTTTCTTACGAGCAGTACTTC.

This chain connects TRBV5-6 to TRBJ1-6; 9 nucleotides agree with TRBD1. Trimming removed 4 bases from V and 9 bases from J; junction bases left unmatched: 8. The CDR3 contains 15 residues. Per the germline V gene, CDR1 is SGHDT and CDR2 is YYEEEE. The CDR3 reads CASSPRRDRVSPLHF. The CDR3 coding sequence is TGTGCCAGCAGCCCCCGACGGGACAGGGTTTCACCCCTCCACTTT.

The chain employs TRBV28 and TRBJ2-7; D perhaps matches TRBD2 (5 bases). The CDR3 length is 13 residues. The V gene lost 8 bases and the J gene lost 0 bases, with 11 bases spanning the gap. Germline CDR1 is MDHEN and CDR2 is SYDVKM. The CDR3 reads CASGLRSSYEQYF. The DNA for the CDR3 is TGTGCCAGCGGACTCAGGAGCTCCTACGAGCAGTACTTC.

The J gene is TRBJ2-3, the V gene TRBV5-8, with 11 bases identical to TRBD1. Germline V CDR1 and CDR2: SGHTS, YDEGEE. This CDR3 contains 16 residues. Trimming removed 0 bases from V and 6 bases from J; junction bases left unmatched: 6. CDR3 in amino acids: CASSLGGQGVLDTQYF. For the CDR3, the DNA is TGTGCCAGCAGCTTGGGGGGACAGGGGGTGTTGGATACGCAGTATTTT.

This clone was counted once. The V and J genes are TRBV27 and TRBJ1-2; the match to TRBD1 covers 9 bases. V was pared by 3 bases and J by 8 bases, with 10 bases of the junction left unmatched. This CDR3 is 15 amino acids long. The germline V gene encodes CDR1 MNHEY and CDR2 SMNVEV (reference sequence). The CDR3 spells CASSFSRDRVEGYTF. CDR3 coding DNA: TGTGCCAGCAGTTTCTCCCGGGACAGGGTTGAGGGCTACACCTTC.